Detailed here is one TCR beta chain. Its target is not known. This specimen comes from a study of cytomegalovirus exposure and HLA in healthy donors. 13 Jbeta primers and 60 Vbeta primers were used for the PCR. Produced via immunoSEQ multiplex PCR; TCRdb's table is partial and in-frame only. This sample has 100,000 to 150,000 clones, with approximately 80% found just once. Study outcomes and limitations: Evidence from a later analysis indicated that most CMV-associated TCR beta chains looked HLA-restricted. Common viral pathogens (according to a later analysis) appeared linked to several of the most significant clusters. TCR sequences were mostly rare, though some public TCRs occurred in many donors. In vitro data verified a few CMV-associated chains as specific for CMV antigens.

The sample taken for sequencing was PBMCs. The receptor's source is a male donor in good health and CMV-seropositive.

CDR3 nucleotides: TGTGCCAGCAGTTACCGAGGAGGGGAGAGCTACACCTTC. Translating it yields CASSYRGGESYTF. V usage is TRBV6-5 and J usage is TRBJ1-2, with D perhaps matching TRBD1 (5 bases). Between the trimmed V and J ends, which lost 2 bases and 9 bases, there was a span of 13 bases. The CDR3 consists of 13 residues. Germline CDR1 reads MNHEY; CDR2 reads SVGAGI.